This TCR beta chain was recovered during a study of blood T cell repertoires in COVID-19. Per the authors' pipeline: Reference gene primer amplification yielded estimated nucleated cell counts. TCRdb's table, derived via immunoSEQ multiplex PCR, lists solely in-frame clones and lacks some. The V and J calls and clone size are taken from that table; D and trimming were inferred from the DNA. Of 110,000 or so clones in the sample, approximately 85% are singletons; the top ten hold around 3.9%. The V end was cut by 5 bases, the J end by 5 bases, with 21 bases between. CDR3 size: 16 residues. From germline, CDR1 is LNHDA and CDR2 SQIVND (reference sequence).

Sequencing used peripheral blood. This chain links TRBV19 with TRBJ2-5; tentatively, D is TRBD1 (6 bases). This clonotype was obtained from a man in his forties or fifties with acute or convalescent COVID-19. CDR3 residues: CASSRHSTGPGETQYF. The CDR3 nucleotides are TGTGCCAGTAGTCGACATTCAACAGGGCCCGGGGAGACCCAGTACTTC.